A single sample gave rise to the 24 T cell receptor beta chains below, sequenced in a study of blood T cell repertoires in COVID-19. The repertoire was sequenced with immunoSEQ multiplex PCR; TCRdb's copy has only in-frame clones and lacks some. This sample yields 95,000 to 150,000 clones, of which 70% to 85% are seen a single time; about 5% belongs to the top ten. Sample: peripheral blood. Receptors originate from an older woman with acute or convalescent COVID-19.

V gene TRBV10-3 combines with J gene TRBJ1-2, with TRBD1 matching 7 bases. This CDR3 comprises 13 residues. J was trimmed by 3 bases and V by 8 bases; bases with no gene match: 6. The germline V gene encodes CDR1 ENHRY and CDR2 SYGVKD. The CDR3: CAISRDRDYGYTF. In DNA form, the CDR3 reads TGTGCCATCTCCCGGGACAGAGACTATGGCTACACCTTC.

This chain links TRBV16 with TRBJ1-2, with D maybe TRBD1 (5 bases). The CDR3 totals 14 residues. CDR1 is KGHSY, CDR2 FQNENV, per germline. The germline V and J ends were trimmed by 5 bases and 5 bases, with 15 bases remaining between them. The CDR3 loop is CASSEGANRYGYTF. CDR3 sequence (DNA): TGTGCCAGCAGCGAAGGGGCGAACCGATATGGCTACACCTTC.

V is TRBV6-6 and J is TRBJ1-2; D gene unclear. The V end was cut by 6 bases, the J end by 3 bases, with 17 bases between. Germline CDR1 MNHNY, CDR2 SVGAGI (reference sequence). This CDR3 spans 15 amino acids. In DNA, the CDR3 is TGTGCCAGCAGCCGACCGATAGGGAGGGACTATGGCTACACCTTC. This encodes CASSRPIGRDYGYTF.

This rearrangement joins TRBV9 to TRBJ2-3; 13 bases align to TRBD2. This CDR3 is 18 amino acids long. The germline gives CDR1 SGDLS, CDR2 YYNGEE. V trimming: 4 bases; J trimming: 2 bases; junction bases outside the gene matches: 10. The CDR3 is CASSTTSGGPKNTDTQYF. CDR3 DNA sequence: TGTGCCAGCAGCACGACTAGCGGGGGGCCTAAGAACACAGATACGCAGTATTTT.

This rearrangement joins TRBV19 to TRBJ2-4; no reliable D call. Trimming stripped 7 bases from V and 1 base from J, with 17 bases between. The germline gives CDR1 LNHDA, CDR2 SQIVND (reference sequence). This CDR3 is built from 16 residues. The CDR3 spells CASTARALSAKNIQYF. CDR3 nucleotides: TGTGCCAGTACCGCGAGAGCATTGTCGGCCAAAAACATTCAGTACTTC.

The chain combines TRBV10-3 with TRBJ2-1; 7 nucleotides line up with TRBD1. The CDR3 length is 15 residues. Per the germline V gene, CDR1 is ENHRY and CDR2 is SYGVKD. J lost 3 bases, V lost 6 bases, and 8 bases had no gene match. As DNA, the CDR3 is TGTGCCATCAGCTCAGACAGGGATCTCTACAATGAGCAGTTCTTC. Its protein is CAISSDRDLYNEQFF.

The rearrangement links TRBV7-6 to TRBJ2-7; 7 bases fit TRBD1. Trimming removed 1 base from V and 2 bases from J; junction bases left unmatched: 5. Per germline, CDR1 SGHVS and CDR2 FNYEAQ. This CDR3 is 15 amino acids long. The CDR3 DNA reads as TGTGCCAGCAGCTTAGGGGGACAGCGCCCCTACGAGCAGTACTTC. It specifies CASSLGGQRPYEQYF.

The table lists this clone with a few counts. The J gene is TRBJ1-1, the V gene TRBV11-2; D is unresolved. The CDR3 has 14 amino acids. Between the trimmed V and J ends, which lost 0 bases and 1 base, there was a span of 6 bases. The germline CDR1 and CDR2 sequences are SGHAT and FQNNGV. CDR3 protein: CASSLDRQNTEAFF. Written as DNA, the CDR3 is TGTGCCAGCAGCTTAGATCGACAGAACACTGAAGCTTTCTTT.

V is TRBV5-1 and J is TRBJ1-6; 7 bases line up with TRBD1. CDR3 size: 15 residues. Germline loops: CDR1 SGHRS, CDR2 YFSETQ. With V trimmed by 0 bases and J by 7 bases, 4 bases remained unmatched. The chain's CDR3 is CASSLGRRGNSPLHF. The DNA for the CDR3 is TGCGCCAGCAGCTTGGGTCGCAGGGGGAATTCACCCCTCCACTTT.

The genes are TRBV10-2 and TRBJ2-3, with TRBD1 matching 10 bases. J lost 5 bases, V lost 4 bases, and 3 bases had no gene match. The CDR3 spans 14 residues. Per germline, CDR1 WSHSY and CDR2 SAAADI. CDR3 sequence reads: CASSATGGKDTQYF. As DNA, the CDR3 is TGCGCCAGCAGTGCGACAGGGGGCAAAGATACGCAGTATTTT.

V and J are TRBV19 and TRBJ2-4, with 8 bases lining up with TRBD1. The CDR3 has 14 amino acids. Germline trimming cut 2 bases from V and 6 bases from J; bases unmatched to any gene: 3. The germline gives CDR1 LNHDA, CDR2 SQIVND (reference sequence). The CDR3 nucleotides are TGTGCCAGTAGTATACAGGGGGCAGGAAACATTCAGTACTTC. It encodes CASSIQGAGNIQYF.

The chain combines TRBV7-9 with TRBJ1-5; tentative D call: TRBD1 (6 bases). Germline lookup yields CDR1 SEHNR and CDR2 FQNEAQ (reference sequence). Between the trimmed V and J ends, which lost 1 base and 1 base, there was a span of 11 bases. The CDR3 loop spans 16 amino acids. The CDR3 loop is CASSLEGGGSNQPQHF. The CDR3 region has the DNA TGTGCCAGCAGCTTAGAAGGGGGGGGAAGCAATCAGCCCCAGCATTTT.

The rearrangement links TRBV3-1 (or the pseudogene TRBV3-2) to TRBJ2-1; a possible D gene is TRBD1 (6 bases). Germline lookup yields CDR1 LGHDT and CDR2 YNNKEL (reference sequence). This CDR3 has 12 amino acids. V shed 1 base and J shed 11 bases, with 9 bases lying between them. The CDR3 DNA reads TGTGCCAGCAGCCAAGGGGGGACAAAGCAGTTCTTC. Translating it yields CASSQGGTKQFF.

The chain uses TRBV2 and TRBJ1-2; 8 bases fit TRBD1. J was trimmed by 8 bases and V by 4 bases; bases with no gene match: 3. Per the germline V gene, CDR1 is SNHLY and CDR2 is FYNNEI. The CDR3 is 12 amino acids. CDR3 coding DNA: TGTGCCAGCAGTGCTGGACAGGGAGGCTACACCTTC. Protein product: CASSAGQGGYTF.

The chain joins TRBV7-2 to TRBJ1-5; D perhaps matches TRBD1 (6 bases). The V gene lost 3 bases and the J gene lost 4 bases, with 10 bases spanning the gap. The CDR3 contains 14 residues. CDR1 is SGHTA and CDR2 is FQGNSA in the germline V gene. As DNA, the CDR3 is TGTGCCAGCAGCTTGGGGACAAATAATCAGCCCCAGCATTTT. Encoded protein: CASSLGTNNQPQHF.

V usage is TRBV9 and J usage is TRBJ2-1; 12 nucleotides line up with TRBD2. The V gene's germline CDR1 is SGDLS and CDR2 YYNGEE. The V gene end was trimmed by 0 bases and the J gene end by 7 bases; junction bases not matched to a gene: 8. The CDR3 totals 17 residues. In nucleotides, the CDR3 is TGTGCCAGCAGCGTAGATCCTAGCGGGGGGGTTCGAAATGAGCAGTTCTTC. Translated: CASSVDPSGGVRNEQFF.

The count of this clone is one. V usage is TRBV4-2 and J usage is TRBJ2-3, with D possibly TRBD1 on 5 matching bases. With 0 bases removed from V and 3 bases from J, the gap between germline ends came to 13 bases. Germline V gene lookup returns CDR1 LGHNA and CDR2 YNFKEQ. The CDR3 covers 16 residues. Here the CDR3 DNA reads TGTGCCAGCAGCCAAGATCCAGTGTCAGGGACAGATACGCAGTATTTT. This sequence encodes CASSQDPVSGTDTQYF.

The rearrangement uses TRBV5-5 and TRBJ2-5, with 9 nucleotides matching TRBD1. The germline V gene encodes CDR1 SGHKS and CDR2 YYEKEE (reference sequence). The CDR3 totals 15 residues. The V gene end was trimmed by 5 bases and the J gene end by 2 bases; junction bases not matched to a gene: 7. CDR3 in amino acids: CASRNGQGRQETQYF. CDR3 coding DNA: TGTGCCAGCAGAAATGGACAGGGGAGACAAGAGACCCAGTACTTC.

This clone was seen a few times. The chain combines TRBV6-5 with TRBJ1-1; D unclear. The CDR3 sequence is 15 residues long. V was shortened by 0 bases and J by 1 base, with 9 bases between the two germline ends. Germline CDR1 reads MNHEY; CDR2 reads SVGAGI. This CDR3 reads CASSYSGSANTEAFF. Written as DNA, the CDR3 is TGTGCCAGCAGTTACTCCGGGAGCGCGAACACTGAAGCTTTCTTT.

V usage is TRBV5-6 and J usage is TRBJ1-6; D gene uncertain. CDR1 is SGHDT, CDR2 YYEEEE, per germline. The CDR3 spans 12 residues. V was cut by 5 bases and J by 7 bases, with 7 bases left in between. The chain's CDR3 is CASRATNSPLHF. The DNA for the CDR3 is TGTGCCAGCAGGGCAACCAATTCACCCCTCCACTTT.

The CDR3, as DNA: TGTGCCAGCAGTATTGCGGGGGGTAGGGAGACCCAGTACTTC. This sequence encodes CASSIAGGRETQYF. This chain uses TRBV25-1 with TRBJ2-5, with 8 bases lining up with TRBD2. In germline, CDR1 is MGHDK, CDR2 SYGVNS. V shed 5 bases, J shed 5 bases, and the junction held 7 bases outside the gene matches. The CDR3 contains 14 residues.

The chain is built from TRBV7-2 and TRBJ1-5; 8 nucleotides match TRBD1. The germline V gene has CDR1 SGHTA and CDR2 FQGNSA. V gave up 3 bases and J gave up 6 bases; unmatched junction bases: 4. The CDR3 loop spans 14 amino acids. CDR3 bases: TGTGCCAGCAGCTTGACAGGGGAGGGTCAGCCCCAGCATTTT. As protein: CASSLTGEGQPQHF.

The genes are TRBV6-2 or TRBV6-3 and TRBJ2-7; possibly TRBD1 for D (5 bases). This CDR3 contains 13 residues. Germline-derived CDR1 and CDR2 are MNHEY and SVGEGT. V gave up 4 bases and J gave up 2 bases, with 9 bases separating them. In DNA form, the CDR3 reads TGTGCCAGCAGTTCCCCAGGGCCCTACGAGCAGTACTTC. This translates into CASSSPGPYEQYF.

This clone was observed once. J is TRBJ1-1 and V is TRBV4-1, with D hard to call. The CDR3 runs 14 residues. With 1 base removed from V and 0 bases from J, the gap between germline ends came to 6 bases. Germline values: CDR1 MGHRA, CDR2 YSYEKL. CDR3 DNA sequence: TGCGCCAGCAGCCAAGGTCAGTTGAACACTGAAGCTTTCTTT. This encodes CASSQGQLNTEAFF.